Below are 15 T cell receptor beta chains sequenced from a single sample in a study of blood T cell repertoires in COVID-19. Produced via immunoSEQ multiplex PCR; TCRdb's table is partial and in-frame only. The sample carries approximately 210,000 clones, around 76% recorded once. Sequencing was carried out using PBMCs or T cells enriched from blood (not recorded which). All receptors derive from a woman aged 50 to 65 with acute COVID-19.

The chain has TRBV28 and TRBJ2-7, with TRBD2 matching 7 bases. The CDR3 is made up of 14 amino acids. Trimming removed 2 bases from V and 3 bases from J; junction bases left unmatched: 4. CDR1 is MDHEN, CDR2 SYDVKM, per germline. CDR3 in DNA: TGTGCCAGCAGTTTAACGCGCGGGGGCTACGAGCAGTACGTC. Its protein product is CASSLTRGGYEQYV.

The chain combines TRBV5-4 with TRBJ1-1, with TRBD1 as a possible D gene (5 bases). V was pared by 5 bases and J by 3 bases, with 11 bases between. The CDR3 is 13 amino acids. Germline CDR1 reads SGHNT; CDR2 reads YYREEE (reference sequence). CDR3 DNA: TGTGCCAGCAGAAGGGGCACGGACACTGAAGCTTTCTTT. Encoded protein: CASRRGTDTEAFF.

The chain recombines TRBV15 with TRBJ2-5; 8 nucleotides line up with TRBD1. Germline V CDR1 and CDR2: LNHNV, YYDKDF (reference sequence). The length of the CDR3 is 15 residues. Unmatched junction bases numbered 7, after V lost 3 bases and J lost 4 bases. CDR3 amino acids: CATSSSRTGLETQYF. The CDR3 bases are TGTGCCACCAGCAGCTCAAGGACAGGGCTAGAGACCCAGTACTTC.

The chain is built from TRBV9 and TRBJ1-3; a weak D match, TRBD1 (6 bases). The germline V gene encodes CDR1 SGDLS and CDR2 YYNGEE. The CDR3 has 16 residues. V dropped 2 bases and J dropped 4 bases, with 16 bases sitting between them. The CDR3 is CASSVTGSNWGNTIYF. The CDR3 DNA is TGTGCCAGCAGCGTCACAGGGAGTAACTGGGGAAACACCATATATTTT.

The chain has TRBV4-2 and TRBJ2-3; 12 positions agree with TRBD2. The CDR3 is 15 residues long. The germline CDR1 and CDR2 sequences are LGHNA and YNFKEQ. Trimming at V came to 3 bases and at J to 5 bases, leaving 3 bases not matched to a gene. CDR3 nucleotide sequence: TGTGCCAGCAGCCAGAGGACTAGCGGGGAAGATACGCAGTATTTT. Its protein is CASSQRTSGEDTQYF.

This clone was found once. The CDR3 nucleotides read TGCGCCAGCAGCCCAAGGACAGCCGGCACAGATACGCAGTATTTT. It translates to CASSPRTAGTDTQYF. The genes are TRBV4-1 and TRBJ2-3; possible D gene TRBD1, 6 bases. The CDR3 consists of 15 residues. Germline values: CDR1 MGHRA, CDR2 YSYEKL. V lost 4 bases and J lost 1, with 12 bases in between.

This rearrangement joins TRBV5-1 to TRBJ2-2; 11 bases are shared with TRBD1. V gave up 4 bases and J gave up 6 bases; unmatched junction bases: 2. There are 14 residues in the CDR3. Germline assignment: CDR1 SGHRS and CDR2 YFSETQ. CDR3 in DNA: TGCGCCAGCAGCCCGGGACAGGGGGCCGGGGAGCTGTTTTTT. Translation: CASSPGQGAGELFF.

The V gene is TRBV4-3, the J gene TRBJ1-2; no clear D gene. The CDR3 is 14 residues long. Deletions cut 0 bases from V and 4 bases from J, with 9 bases between. Germline assignment: CDR1 LGHNA and CDR2 YSLEER. CDR3 bases: TGCGCCAGCAGCCAAGATTGGGTAGCCTATGGCTACACCTTC. This sequence encodes CASSQDWVAYGYTF.

The V call is TRBV7-9, the J call TRBJ2-7; TRBD1 matches at 7 bases. Germline CDR1 and CDR2: SEHNR and FQNEAQ (reference sequence). This CDR3 has 14 residues. V lost 1 base to trimming and J lost 0 bases; unmatched junction nucleotides: 0. CDR3 amino acids: CASSLGTGSYEQYV. CDR3 bases: TGTGCCAGCAGCTTAGGGACAGGCTCCTACGAGCAGTACGTC.

The rearrangement joins TRBV15 to TRBJ1-1; 7 bases line up with TRBD1. The CDR3 extends over 14 amino acids. V was clipped by 0 bases and J by 10 bases; unmatched bases: 8. The germline V gene encodes CDR1 LNHNV and CDR2 YYDKDF (reference sequence). CDR3 coding DNA: TGTGCCACCAGCAGAGATACAGGGGCCCCGGGAGCTTTCTTT. Translated, it gives CATSRDTGAPGAFF.

V gene TRBV19 combines with J gene TRBJ2-3; 7 positions agree with TRBD1. The J segment lost 7 bases and the V segment lost 6 bases, leaving 4 bases of the junction unmatched. Germline values: CDR1 LNHDA, CDR2 SQIVND (reference sequence). The CDR3 runs to 12 residues. The CDR3 region has the DNA TGTGCCAGTAGGACAGGGTGGAATACGCAGTATTTT. Its translation: CASRTGWNTQYF. The full variable domain, in which reference TRBV19 and TRBJ2-3 provide the parts outside the CDR3, is DGGITQSPKYLFRKEGQNVTLSCEQNLNHDAMYWYRQDPGQGLRLIYYSQIVNDFQKGDIAEGYSVSREKKESFPLTVTSAQKNPTAFYLCASRTGWNTQYFGPGTRLTVL.

The gene calls are TRBV19 and TRBJ1-5; a possible D gene is TRBD1 (6 bases). With 5 bases removed from V and 9 bases from J, the gap between germline ends came to 14 bases. In germline, CDR1 is LNHDA, CDR2 SQIVND (reference sequence). The CDR3 covers 13 residues. The CDR3: CASSARQDRPQHF. The CDR3 DNA follows: TGTGCCAGTAGTGCTCGACAGGATAGGCCCCAGCATTTT. The full variable domain, completed using reference TRBV19 and TRBJ1-5, is DGGITQSPKYLFRKEGQNVTLSCEQNLNHDAMYWYRQDPGQGLRLIYYSQIVNDFQKGDIAEGYSVSREKKESFPLTVTSAQKNPTAFYLCASSARQDRPQHFGDGTRLSIL.

The CDR3 DNA is TGTGCCAGCACCTTATCAAGCGGAGGTCCAGATACGCAGTATTTT. This codes for CASTLSSGGPDTQYF. V usage is TRBV27 and J usage is TRBJ2-3; possible D gene TRBD2, 5 bases. In germline, CDR1 is MNHEY, CDR2 SMNVEV (reference sequence). The length of the CDR3 is 15 residues. Trimming shortened V by 7 bases and J by 4 bases, and 18 bases separated the two germline ends.

J is TRBJ2-1 and V is TRBV6-5; the match to TRBD1 covers 8 bases. Trimming removed 7 bases from V and 2 bases from J; junction bases left unmatched: 7. Germline CDR1 reads MNHEY; CDR2 reads SVGAGI. The CDR3 loop spans 15 amino acids. The CDR3 nucleotides read TGTGCCAGCACCCCTAACAGGGGGGCCTACAATGAGCAGTTCTTC. This gives the protein CASTPNRGAYNEQFF.

The rearrangement joins TRBV5-8 to TRBJ1-3, with D unresolved. The V gene lost 2 bases and the J gene lost 2 bases, with 14 bases spanning the gap. The CDR3 is 16 amino acids. The germline V gene has CDR1 SGHTS and CDR2 YDEGEE. CDR3 bases: TGTGCCAGCAGCTTAAAGACTGTCGGGACTGGAAACACCATATATTTT. Amino acids: CASSLKTVGTGNTIYF.